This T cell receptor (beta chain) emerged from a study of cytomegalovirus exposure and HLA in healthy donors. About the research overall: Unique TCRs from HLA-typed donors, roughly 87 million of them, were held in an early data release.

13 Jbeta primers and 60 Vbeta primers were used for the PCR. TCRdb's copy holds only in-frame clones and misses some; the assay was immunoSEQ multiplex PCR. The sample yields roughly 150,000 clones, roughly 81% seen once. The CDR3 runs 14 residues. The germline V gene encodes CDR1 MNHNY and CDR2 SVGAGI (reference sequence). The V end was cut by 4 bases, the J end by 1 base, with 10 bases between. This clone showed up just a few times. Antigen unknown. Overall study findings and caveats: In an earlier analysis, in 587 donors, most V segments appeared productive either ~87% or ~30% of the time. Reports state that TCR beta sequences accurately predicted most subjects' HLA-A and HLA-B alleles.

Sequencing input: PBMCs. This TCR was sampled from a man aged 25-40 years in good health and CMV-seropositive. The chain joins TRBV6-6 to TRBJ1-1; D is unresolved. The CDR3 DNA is TGTGCCAGCAGTTCACACGGAGGGAACACTGAAGCTTTCTTT. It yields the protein CASSSHGGNTEAFF.